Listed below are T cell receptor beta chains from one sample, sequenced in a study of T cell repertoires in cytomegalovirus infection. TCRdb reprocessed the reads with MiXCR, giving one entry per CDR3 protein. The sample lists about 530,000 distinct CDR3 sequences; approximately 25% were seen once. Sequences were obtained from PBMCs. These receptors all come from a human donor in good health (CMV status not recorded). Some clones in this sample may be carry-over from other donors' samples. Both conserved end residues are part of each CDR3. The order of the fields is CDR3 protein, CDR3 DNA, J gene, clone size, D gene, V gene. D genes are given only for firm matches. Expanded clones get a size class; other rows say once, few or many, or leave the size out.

CASTTPWVAGNEQFF	TGTGCCAGCACTACACCCTGGGTAGCGGGCAATGAGCAGTTCTTC	TRBJ2-1	.	TRBD2	TRBV12-3/TRBV12-4
CASSFDRGGANVLTF	TGTGCCAGCAGTTTCGACAGGGGTGGGGCCAACGTCCTGACTTTC	TRBJ2-6	.	TRBD1	TRBV12-3/TRBV12-4
CASSPTSGGTKNIQYF	TGTGCCAGCTCACCGACTTCGGGGGGAACCAAAAACATTCAGTACTTC	TRBJ2-4	.	TRBD2	TRBV18
CSSIQGDAYNEQFF	TGCAGCTCTATACAGGGGGACGCCTACAATGAGCAGTTCTTC	TRBJ2-1	.	TRBD1	TRBV29-1
CASSYSPGGSGNTIYF	TGTGCCAGCAGTTACTCTCCAGGCGGCTCTGGAAACACCATATATTTT	TRBJ1-3	.	.	TRBV6-5
CASSPAAGGGTGELFF	TGTGCCAGCAGCCCCGCGGCGGGAGGCGGCACCGGGGAGCTGTTTTTT	TRBJ2-2	.	TRBD2	TRBV5-4
CASSLGTGSYAEAFF	TGTGCCAGCAGCTTGGGGACAGGATCGTACGCTGAAGCTTTCTTT	TRBJ1-1	.	TRBD1	TRBV5-6
CASSSPDSSNQPQHF	TGTGCCAGCAGTTCCCCTGACAGCAGCAATCAGCCCCAGCATTTT	TRBJ1-5	many	.	TRBV6-2/TRBV6-3
CASSNGGLETQYF	TGTGCCAGCAGCAATGGGGGATTAGAGACCCAGTACTTC	TRBJ2-5	many	.	TRBV7-2
CSVGAGTEIYGYTF	TGCAGCGTTGGTGCCGGGACAGAAATCTATGGCTACACCTTC	TRBJ1-2	.	TRBD1	TRBV29-1
CASSLPLAGGVGGANVLTF	TGTGCCAGCAGCTTACCCCTAGCGGGAGGGGTAGGAGGGGCCAACGTCCTGACTTTC	TRBJ2-6	few	TRBD2	TRBV7-8
CASRTDMNTEAFF	TGTGCCAGCAGGACCGACATGAACACTGAAGCTTTCTTT	TRBJ1-1	few	.	TRBV12-3/TRBV12-4
CASSLVGQGAVLAFF	TGTGCCAGCAGCTTAGTGGGACAGGGGGCCGTTTTAGCTTTCTTT	TRBJ1-1	.	TRBD1	TRBV7-9
CASSSTRAGETQYF	TGTGCCAGCAGCTCAACCCGGGCGGGAGAGACCCAGTACTTC	TRBJ2-5	many	.	TRBV7-2
CASSPGPPHTQYF	TGTGCCAGCAGCCCGGGACCGCCGCATACGCAGTATTTT	TRBJ2-3	few	.	TRBV5-4
CASSYSGSSLTYEQYF	TGTGCCAGCAGTTACTCCGGCTCATCCTTAACCTACGAGCAGTACTTC	TRBJ2-7	.	.	TRBV6-8
CASSEYGRAGGTDTQYF	TGTGCCAGCAGTGAATATGGGCGAGCGGGAGGTACAGATACGCAGTATTTT	TRBJ2-3	.	TRBD2	TRBV25-1
CASSLRLEGGYTF	TGTGCCAGCAGTTTAAGGTTGGAGGGAGGCTACACCTTC	TRBJ1-2	few	.	TRBV12-3/TRBV12-4
CASSPMGVRGGYTF	TGTGCCAGCAGTCCAATGGGGGTTAGAGGTGGCTACACCTTC	TRBJ1-2	few	.	TRBV28
CASSGPGLAGAETQYF	TGTGCCAGCAGCGGACCGGGACTAGCGGGAGCTGAGACCCAGTACTTC	TRBJ2-5	many	TRBD2	TRBV7-2
CASSPPPASGSGADTQYF	TGTGCCAGCTCACCACCGCCTGCTAGCGGGAGTGGAGCAGATACGCAGTATTTT	TRBJ2-3	.	TRBD2	TRBV18
CASSMLGQGVSGELFF	TGTGCCAGTAGTATGCTTGGACAGGGGGTATCCGGGGAGCTGTTTTTT	TRBJ2-2	.	TRBD1	TRBV19
CSAPGTNQETQYF	TGCAGTGCGCCCGGGACTAACCAAGAGACCCAGTACTTC	TRBJ2-5	.	TRBD2	TRBV20-1
CASSEVRRAYGYTF	TGTGCCAGTAGTGAGGTCCGTAGGGCCTATGGCTACACCTTC	TRBJ1-2	few	.	TRBV19